This entry lists 4 T cell receptor beta chains sequenced from one sample in a study of tumor-infiltrating lymphocytes in primary liver carcinoma. DNA and RNA were both co-extracted from around 20-30 mg of bulk tissue that had not been sorted. A primer matching the constant region was used to make TCR beta cDNA from around 460 ng of total RNA. Nested multiplex PCR, run for three rounds with slightly modified ARM-PCR, yielded TCR beta libraries. TRBV1-TRBV30 forward primers paired with a C-beta reverse primer drove the first two PCR rounds, about 9 cycles each. TCRdb ran MiXCR on the multiplex PCR reads and lists one entry per CDR3 protein. The data contain about 32,000 distinct CDR3 sequences, 76% of them singletons. The material sequenced was liver tumor tissue from sampling region 5. Subset defined: tumor region T5, tumor centre. The source is a man aged 40-49 years with primary liver carcinoma and hepatitis B virus infection.

This clonotype was observed once. J is TRBJ2-1 and V is TRBV6-6; TRBD1 is a possible D gene (6 bases). Germline lookup yields CDR1 MNHNY and CDR2 SVGAGI (reference sequence). Trimming removed 9 bases at V and 6 bases at J, with 27 bases between. The CDR3 extends over 17 amino acids. The chain's CDR3 is CASSTPLGALESNEQFF. For the CDR3, the DNA is TGTGCCAGTAGTACCCCGTTGGGGGCGTTAGAATCCAATGAGCAGTTCTTC.

Worth noting for this clonotype: A junction end diverges from the germline sequence, so it may reflect a read error. V gene TRBV10-2 combines with J gene TRBJ1-1; possible D gene TRBD1, 5 bases. The CDR3 spans 13 residues. Germline V gives CDR1 WSHSY, CDR2 SAAADI. The CDR3 loop is CGSSEAGNTEPFF. DNA for the CDR3: TGCGGCAGCAGTGAGGCAGGGAACACTGAACCTTTCTTT.

V gene TRBV7-2 combines with J gene TRBJ2-3; D may be TRBD2 (7 bases). V lost 2 bases and J lost 2, with 11 bases in between. The CDR3 consists of 15 residues. Per germline, CDR1 SGHTA and CDR2 FQGNSA. CDR3 DNA: TGTGCCAGCAGCTTATGGGGGGGCTCCACAGATACGCAGTATTTT. The encoded protein is CASSLWGGSTDTQYF.

The rearrangement uses TRBV10-1 and TRBJ2-5; D remains unclear. The CDR3 extends over 13 amino acids. The V end lost 5 bases, the J end lost 5 bases, and 12 bases lay between the germline ends. Per the germline V gene, CDR1 is WNHNN and CDR2 is SYGVQD (reference sequence). The CDR3 is CASSNSDTETQYF. The CDR3 DNA is TGCGCCAGCAGTAATTCGGATACGGAGACCCAGTACTTC.